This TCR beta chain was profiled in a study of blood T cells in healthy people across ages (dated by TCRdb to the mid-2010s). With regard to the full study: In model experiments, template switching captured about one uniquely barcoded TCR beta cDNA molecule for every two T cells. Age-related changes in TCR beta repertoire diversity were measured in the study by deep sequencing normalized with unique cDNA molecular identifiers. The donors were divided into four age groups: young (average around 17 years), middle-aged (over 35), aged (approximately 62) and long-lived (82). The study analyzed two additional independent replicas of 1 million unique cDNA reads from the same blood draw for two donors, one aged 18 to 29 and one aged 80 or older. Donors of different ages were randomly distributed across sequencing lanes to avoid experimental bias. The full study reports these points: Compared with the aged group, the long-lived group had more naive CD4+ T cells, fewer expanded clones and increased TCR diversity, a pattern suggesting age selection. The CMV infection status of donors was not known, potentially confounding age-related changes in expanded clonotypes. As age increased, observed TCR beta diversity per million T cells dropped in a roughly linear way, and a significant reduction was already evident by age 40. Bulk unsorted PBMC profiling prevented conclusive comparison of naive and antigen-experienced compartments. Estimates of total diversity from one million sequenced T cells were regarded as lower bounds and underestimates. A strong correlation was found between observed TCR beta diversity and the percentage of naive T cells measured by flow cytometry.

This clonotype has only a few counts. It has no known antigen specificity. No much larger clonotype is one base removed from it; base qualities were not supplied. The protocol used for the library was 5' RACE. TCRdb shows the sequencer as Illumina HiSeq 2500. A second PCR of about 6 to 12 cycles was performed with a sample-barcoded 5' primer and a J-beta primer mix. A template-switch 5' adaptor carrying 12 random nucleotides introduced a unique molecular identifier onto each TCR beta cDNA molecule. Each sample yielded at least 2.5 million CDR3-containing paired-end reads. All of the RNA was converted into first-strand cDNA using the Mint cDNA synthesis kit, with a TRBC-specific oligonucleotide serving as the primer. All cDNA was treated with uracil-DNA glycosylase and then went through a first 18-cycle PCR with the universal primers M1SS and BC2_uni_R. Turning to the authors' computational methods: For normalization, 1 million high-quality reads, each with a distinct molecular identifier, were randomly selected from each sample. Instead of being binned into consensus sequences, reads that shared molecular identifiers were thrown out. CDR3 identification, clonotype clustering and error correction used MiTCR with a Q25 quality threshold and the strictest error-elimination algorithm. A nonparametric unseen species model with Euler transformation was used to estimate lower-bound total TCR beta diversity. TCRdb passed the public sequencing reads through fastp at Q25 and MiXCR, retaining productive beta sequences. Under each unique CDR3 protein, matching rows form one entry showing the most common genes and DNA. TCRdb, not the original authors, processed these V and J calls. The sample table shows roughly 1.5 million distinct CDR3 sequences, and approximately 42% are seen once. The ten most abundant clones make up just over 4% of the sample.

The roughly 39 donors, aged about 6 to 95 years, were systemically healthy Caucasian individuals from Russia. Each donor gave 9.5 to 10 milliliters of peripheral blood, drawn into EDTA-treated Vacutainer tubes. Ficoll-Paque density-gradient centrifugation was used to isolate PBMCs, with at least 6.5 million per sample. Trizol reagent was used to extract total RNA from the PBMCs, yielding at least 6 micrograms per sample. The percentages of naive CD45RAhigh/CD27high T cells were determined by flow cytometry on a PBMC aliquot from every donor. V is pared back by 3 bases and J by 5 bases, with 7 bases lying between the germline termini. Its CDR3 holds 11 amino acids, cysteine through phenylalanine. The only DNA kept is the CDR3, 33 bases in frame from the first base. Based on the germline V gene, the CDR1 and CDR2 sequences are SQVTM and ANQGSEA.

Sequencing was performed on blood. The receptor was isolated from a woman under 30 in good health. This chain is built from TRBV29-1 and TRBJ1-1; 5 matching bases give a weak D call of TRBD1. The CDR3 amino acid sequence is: CSVEGLTEAFF. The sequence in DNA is TGCAGCGTTGAGGGGCTTACTGAAGCTTTCTTT.